The 8 T cell receptor beta chains below all came from one sample that was sequenced in a study of tumor and adjacent non-tumor tissue in lung cancer. This sample's RNA came from whole unsorted tissue. Distant lung tissue was collected more than 3 cm away from the tumor edge. The library came from three nested PCR rounds adapted from ARM-PCR protocols. Each CDR3 protein is one row after TCRdb ran MiXCR on the multiplex PCR reads. This sample has approximately 100,000 distinct CDR3 sequences, with roughly 60% found just once. The specimen sequenced was distant non-tumor lung tissue. The receptors originated from a man aged 25-45 years with non-small cell lung cancer.

The CDR3 DNA sequence: TGTGCCAGCAGTGACTCTGGACAGGGGGAGAATTCACCCCTCCACTTT. It yields the protein CASSDSGQGENSPLHF. The chain is built from TRBV6-4 and TRBJ1-6, with TRBD1 matching over 10 bases. Germline CDR1 and CDR2: MRHNA and SNTAGT. This CDR3 region has 16 residues. V lost 0 bases to trimming and J lost 7 bases; unmatched junction nucleotides: 3.

With respect to this clonotype: A much more abundant neighbour one base away suggests this may be a read error. V is TRBV6-5 and J is TRBJ2-7; TRBD2 might be the D (5 bases). CDR3 size: 13 residues. Trimming removed 10 bases at V and 4 bases at J, with 17 bases between. Germline V gene data show CDR1 as MNHEY and CDR2 as SVGAGI. The CDR3 sequence: CATSFEDLYEQYF. The CDR3 DNA follows: TGTGCCACCTCCTTTGAGGACTTGTACGAGCAGTACTTC.

V usage is TRBV11-2 and J usage is TRBJ2-4; 7 bases are shared with TRBD1. Looked up from germline, CDR1 is SGHAT and CDR2 is FQNNGV. This CDR3 has 17 amino acids. With V trimmed by 5 bases and J by 0 bases, 10 bases remained unmatched. CDR3 nucleotides: TGTGCCAGCAGCCTGACAGGGTGGGGACGAGCCAAAAACATTCAGTACTTC. It translates to CASSLTGWGRAKNIQYF.

About this clonotype: A read error may produce the germline difference seen at one junction end. The V gene is TRBV11-2, the J gene TRBJ2-5, with D perhaps assigned TRBD1 or TRBD2 (5 bases each). The germline CDR1 and CDR2 sequences are SGHAT and FQNNGV. This CDR3 is built from 16 residues. CDR3 amino acids: CVSGLEAGTPEETQYF. For the CDR3, the DNA is TGTGTCAGCGGCTTAGAAGCAGGGACCCCGGAGGAGACCCAGTACTTC.

The V and J genes are TRBV20-1 and TRBJ2-2; D remains unclear. The CDR3 has 12 amino acids. From germline, CDR1 is DFQATT and CDR2 SNEGSKA (reference sequence). V was cut by 3 bases and J by 8 bases, with 10 bases left in between. The CDR3 spells CSARNARGELFF. CDR3 sequence (DNA): TGCAGTGCTAGGAACGCCAGAGGGGAGCTGTTTTTT.

Of note for this clonotype: A much larger clone sits a single nucleotide away, making a read error possible. The gene calls are TRBV5-4 and TRBJ1-5; D is ambiguous. This CDR3 has 9 residues. The V gene lost 6 bases and the J gene lost 10 bases, with 5 bases spanning the gap. The V gene's germline CDR1 is SGHNT and CDR2 YYREEE (reference sequence). The CDR3 coding sequence is TGTGCCAGCATCCATCCCCAGCATTTT. Amino acid sequence: CASIHPQHF.

Concerning this clonotype itself: Since no conserved phenylalanine or tryptophan closes the CDR3, a read error is the likely cause. The chain uses TRBV11-2 and TRBJ2-7; the D call may be TRBD1 or TRBD2 (5 bases each). CDR1 is SGHAT and CDR2 is FQNNGV in the germline V gene. This CDR3 is 14 amino acids long. CDR3 sequence reads: CASGLGDGGYEQYY. In nucleotides, the CDR3 is TGTGCCAGCGGCTTAGGGGACGGAGGCTACGAGCAGTACTAC.

Of note for this clonotype: A read error may explain this, as a much larger clone is one base away. This chain connects TRBV6-2 or TRBV6-3 to TRBJ1-5, with D unclear. Germline V lookup: CDR1 MNHEY, CDR2 SVGEGT. The length of the CDR3 is 15 residues. The DNA of the CDR3 is TGTGCCAGCAGCAACGACATACTCAGCAATCAGCCCCCGCATTTT. It yields the protein CASSNDILSNQPPHF.